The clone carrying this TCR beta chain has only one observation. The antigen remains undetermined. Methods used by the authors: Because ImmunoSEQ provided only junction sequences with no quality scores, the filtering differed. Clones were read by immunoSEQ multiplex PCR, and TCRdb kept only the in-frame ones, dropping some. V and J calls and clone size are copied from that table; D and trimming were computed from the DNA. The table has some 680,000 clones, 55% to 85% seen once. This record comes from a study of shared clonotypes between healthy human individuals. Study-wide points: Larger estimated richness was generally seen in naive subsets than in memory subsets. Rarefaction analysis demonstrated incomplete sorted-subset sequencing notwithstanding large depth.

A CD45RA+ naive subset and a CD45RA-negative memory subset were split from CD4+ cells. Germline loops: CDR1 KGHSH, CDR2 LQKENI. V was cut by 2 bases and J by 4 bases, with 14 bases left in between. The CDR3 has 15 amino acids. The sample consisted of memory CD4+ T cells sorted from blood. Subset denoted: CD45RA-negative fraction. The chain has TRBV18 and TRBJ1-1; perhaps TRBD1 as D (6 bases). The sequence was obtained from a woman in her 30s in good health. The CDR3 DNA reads TGTGCCAGCTCACCATCCGGGGGCTGGGTCACTGAAGCTTTCTTT. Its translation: CASSPSGGWVTEAFF.